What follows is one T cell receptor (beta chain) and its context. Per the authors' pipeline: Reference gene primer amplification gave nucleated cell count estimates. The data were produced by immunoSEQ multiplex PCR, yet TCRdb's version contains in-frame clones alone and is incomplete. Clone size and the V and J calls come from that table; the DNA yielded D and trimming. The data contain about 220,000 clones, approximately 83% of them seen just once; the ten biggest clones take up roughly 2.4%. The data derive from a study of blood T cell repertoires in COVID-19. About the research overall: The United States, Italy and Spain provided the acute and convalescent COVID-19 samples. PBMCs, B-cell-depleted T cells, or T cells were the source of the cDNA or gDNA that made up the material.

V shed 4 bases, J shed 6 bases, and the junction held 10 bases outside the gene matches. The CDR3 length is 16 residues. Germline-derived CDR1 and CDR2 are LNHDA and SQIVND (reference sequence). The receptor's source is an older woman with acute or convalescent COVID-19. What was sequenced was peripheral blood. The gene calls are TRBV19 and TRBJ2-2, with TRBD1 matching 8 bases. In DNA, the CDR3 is TGTGCCAGTAGTACAGGGGGCATTCTTGGCGCCGGGGAGCTGTTTTTT. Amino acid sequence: CASSTGGILGAGELFF. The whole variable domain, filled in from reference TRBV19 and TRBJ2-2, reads DGGITQSPKYLFRKEGQNVTLSCEQNLNHDAMYWYRQDPGQGLRLIYYSQIVNDFQKGDIAEGYSVSREKKESFPLTVTSAQKNPTAFYLCASSTGGILGAGELFFGEGSRLTVL.